Sequencing of this T cell receptor (beta chain) was carried out in a study of CD8 T cells in Susac syndrome. cDNA came from about 0.46 to 1 ug RNA primed by random hexamers. TCRdb re-derived calls from the immunoSEQ multiplex PCR reads in MiXCR, one entry per CDR3 protein. The sample records under 90,000 distinct CDR3 sequences, 95% being singletons. CDR1 and CDR2 (germline): DFQATT, SNEGSKA (reference sequence). The CDR3 spans 15 residues. V lost 6 bases to trimming and J lost 7 bases; unmatched junction nucleotides: 16. The rearrangement uses TRBV20-1 and TRBJ2-5, with 8 bases lining up with TRBD2. The source material was CD8+ T cells from PBMCs. This TCR was recovered from a human donor with Susac syndrome. For the CDR3, the DNA is TGCAGTGCATTACTAGCGGACCCTCTCCCAGTGACCCAGTACTTC. Translated, it gives CSALLADPLPVTQYF.